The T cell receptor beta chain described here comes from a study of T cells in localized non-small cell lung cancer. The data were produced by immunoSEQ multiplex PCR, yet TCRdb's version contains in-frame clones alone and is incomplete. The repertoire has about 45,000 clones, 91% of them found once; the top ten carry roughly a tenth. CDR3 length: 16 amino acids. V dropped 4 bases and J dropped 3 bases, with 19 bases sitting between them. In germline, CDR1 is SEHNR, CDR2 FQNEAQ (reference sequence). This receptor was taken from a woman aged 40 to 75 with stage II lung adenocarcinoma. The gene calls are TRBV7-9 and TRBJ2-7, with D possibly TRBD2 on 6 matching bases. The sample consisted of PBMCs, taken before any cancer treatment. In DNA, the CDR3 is TGTGCCAGCAGCTGGGGTCCCGGGACTGCCAACTACGAGCAGTACTTC. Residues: CASSWGPGTANYEQYF.